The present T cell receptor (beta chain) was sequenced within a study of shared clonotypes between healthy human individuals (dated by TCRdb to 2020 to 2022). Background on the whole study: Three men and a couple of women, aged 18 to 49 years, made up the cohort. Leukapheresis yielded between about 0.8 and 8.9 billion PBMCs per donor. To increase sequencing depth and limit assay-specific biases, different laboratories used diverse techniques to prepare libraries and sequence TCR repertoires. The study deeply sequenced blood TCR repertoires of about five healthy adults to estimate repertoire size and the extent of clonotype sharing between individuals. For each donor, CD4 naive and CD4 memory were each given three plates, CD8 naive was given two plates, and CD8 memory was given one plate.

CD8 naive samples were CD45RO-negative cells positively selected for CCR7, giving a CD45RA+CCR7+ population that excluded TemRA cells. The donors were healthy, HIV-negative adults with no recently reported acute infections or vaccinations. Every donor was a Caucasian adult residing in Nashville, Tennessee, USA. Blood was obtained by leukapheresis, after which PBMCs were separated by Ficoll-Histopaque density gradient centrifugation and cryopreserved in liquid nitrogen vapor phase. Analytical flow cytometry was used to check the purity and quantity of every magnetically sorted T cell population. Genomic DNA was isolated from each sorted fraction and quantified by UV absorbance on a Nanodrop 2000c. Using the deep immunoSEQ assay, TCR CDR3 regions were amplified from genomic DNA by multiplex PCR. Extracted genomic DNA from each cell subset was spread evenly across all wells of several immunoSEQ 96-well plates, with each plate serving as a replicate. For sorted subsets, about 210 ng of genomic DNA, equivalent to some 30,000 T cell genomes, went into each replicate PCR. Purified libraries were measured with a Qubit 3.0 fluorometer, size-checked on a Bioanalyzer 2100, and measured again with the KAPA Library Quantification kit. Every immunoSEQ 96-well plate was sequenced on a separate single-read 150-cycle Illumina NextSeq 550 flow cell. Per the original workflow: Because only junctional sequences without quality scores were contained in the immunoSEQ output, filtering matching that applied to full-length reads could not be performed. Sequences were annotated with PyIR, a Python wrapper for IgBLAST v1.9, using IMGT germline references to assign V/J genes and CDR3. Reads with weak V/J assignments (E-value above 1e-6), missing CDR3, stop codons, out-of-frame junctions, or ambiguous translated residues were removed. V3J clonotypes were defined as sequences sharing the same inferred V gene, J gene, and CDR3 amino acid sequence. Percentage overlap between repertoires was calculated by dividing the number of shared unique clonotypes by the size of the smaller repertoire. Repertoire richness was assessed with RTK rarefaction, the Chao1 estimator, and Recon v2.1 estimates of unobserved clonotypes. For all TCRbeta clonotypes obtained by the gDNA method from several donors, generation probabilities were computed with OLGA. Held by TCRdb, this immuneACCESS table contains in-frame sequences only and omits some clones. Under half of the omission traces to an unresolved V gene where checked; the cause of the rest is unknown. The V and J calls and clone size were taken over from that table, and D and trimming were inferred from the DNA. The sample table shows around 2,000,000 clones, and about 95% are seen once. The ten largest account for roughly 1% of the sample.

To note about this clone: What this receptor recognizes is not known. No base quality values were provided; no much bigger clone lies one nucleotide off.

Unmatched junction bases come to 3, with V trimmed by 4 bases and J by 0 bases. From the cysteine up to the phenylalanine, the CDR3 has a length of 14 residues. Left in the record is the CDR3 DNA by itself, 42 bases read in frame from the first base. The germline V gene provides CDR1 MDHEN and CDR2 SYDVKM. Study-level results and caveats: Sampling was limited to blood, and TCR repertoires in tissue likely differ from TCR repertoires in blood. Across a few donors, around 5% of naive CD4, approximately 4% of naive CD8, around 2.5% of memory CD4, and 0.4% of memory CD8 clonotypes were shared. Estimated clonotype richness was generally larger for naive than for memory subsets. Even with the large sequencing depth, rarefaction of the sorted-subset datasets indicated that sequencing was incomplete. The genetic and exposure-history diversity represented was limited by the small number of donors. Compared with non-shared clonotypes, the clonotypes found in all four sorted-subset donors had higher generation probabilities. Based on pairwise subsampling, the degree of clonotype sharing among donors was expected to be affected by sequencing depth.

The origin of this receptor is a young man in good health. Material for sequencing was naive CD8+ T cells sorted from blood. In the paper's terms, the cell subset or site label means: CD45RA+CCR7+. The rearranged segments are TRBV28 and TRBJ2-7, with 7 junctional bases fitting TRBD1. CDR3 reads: CASSYTGDSYEQYF. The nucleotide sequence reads TGTGCCAGCAGTTACACAGGGGACTCCTACGAGCAGTACTTC.